This paragraph covers one TCR beta chain sequence. These data are taken from a study of blood T cell repertoires in COVID-19. At the level of the study: Acute-phase and convalescent COVID-19 samples originated in the United States, Italy and Spain. T cells, B-cell-depleted T cells, or PBMCs supplied cDNA or gDNA.

This CDR3 has 16 residues. V gave up 7 bases and J gave up 2 bases, with 17 bases separating them. The germline V gene has CDR1 SNHLY and CDR2 FYNNEI. As processed by the authors: The assay estimated nucleated cells by amplifying reference gene primers. Sequencing used immunoSEQ multiplex PCR; TCRdb keeps in-frame clones, though not all of them. That table is the source of V, J and clone size, and D and trimming were worked out from the DNA. This sample has around 620,000 clones, with more than 80% found just once. The chain couples TRBV2 to TRBJ1-4; tentative D call: TRBD1 (6 bases). The sample was peripheral blood. The source is a woman aged 18 to 35 with acute or convalescent COVID-19. CDR3: CASIARGGRTNEKLFF. The CDR3 DNA follows: TGTGCCAGCATAGCCAGGGGAGGGAGGACTAATGAAAAACTGTTTTTT.